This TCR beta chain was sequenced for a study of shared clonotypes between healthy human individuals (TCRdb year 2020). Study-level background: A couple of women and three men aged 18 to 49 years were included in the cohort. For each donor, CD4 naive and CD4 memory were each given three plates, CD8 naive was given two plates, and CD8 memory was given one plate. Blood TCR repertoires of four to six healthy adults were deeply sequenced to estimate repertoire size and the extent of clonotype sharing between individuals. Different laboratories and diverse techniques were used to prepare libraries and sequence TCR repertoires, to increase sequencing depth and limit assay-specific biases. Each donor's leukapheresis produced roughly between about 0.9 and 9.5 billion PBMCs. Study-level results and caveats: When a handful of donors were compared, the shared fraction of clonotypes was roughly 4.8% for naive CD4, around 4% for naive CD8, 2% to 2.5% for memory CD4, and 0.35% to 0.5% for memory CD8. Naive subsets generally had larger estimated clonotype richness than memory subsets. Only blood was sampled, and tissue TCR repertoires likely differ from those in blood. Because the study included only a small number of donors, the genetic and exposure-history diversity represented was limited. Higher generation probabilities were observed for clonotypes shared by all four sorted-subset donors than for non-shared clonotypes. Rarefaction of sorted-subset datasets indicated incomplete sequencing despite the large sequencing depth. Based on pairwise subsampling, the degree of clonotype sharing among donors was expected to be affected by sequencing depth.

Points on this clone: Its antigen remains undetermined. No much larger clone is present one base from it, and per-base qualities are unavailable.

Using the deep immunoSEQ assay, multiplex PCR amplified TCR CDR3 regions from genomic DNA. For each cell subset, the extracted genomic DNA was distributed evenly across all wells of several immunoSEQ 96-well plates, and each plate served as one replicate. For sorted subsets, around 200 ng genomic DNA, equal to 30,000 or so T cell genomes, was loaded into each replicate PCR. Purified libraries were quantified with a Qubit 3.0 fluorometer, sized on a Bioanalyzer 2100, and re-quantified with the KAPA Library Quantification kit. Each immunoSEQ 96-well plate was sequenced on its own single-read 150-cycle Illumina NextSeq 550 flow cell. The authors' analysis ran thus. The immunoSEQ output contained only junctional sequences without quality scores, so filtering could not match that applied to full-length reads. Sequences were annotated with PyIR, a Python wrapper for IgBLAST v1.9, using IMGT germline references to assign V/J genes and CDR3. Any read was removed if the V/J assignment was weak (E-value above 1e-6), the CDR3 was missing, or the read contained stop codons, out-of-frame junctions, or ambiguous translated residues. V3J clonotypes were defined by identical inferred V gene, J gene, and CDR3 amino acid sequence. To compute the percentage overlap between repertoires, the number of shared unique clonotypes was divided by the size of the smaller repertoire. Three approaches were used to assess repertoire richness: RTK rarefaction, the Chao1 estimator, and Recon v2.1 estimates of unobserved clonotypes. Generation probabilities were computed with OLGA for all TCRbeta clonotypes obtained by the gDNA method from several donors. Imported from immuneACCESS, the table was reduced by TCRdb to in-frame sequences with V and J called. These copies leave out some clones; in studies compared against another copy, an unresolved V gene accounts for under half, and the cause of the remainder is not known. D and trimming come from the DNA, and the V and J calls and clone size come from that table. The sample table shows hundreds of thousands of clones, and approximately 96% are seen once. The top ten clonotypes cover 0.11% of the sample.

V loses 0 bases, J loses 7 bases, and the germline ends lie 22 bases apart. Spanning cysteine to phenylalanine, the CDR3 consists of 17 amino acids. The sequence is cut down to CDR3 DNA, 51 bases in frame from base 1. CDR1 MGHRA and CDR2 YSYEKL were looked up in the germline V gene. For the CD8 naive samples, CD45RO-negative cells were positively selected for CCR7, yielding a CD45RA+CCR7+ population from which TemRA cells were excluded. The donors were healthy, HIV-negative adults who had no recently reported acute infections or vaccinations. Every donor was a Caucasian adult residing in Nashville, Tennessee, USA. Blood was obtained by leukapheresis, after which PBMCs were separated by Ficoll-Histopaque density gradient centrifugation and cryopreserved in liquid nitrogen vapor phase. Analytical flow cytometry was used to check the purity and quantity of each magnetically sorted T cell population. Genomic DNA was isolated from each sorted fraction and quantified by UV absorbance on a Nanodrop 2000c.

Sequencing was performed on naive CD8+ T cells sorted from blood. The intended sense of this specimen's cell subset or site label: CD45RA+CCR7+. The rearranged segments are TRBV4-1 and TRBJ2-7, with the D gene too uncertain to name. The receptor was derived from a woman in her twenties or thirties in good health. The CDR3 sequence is CASSQDPSRQPAKEQYF. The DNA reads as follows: TGCGCCAGCAGCCAAGACCCCTCACGACAACCCGCTAAGGAGCAGTACTTC.